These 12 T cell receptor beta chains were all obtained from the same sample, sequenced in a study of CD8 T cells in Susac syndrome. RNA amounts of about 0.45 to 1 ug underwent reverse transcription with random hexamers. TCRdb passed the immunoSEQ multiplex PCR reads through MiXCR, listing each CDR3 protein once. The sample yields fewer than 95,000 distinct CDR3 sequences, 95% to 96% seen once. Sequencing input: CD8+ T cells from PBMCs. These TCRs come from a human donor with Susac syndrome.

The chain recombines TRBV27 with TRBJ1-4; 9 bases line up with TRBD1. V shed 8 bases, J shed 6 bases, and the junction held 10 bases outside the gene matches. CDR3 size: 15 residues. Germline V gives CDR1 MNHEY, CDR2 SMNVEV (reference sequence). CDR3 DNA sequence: TGTGCCAGCCATTTAACAGGGGGCGCAGATGAAAAACTGTTTTTT. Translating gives CASHLTGGADEKLFF.

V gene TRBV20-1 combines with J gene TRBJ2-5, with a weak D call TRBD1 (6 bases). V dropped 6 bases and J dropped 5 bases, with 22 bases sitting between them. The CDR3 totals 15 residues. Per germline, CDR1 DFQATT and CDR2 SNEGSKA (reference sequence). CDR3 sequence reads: CSAPQPMTGGETQYF. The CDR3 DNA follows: TGCAGTGCGCCCCAGCCCATGACAGGAGGTGAGACCCAGTACTTC.

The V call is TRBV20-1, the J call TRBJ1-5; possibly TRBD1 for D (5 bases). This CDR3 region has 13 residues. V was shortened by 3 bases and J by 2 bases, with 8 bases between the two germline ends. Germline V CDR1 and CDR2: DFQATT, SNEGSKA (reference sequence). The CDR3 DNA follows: TGCAGTGCTAGCCGGGACGGCAATCAGCCCCAGCATTTT. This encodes CSASRDGNQPQHF.

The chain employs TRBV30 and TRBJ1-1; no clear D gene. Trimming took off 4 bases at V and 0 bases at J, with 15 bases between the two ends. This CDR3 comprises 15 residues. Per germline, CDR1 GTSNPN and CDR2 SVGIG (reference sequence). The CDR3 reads CAWKFEGRLNTEAFF. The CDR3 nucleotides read TGTGCCTGGAAATTCGAAGGGAGGTTGAACACTGAAGCTTTCTTT.

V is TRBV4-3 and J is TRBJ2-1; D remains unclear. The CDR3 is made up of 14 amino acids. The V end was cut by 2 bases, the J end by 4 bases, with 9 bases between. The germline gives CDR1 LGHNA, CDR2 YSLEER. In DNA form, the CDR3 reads TGCGCCAGCAGCCAAAACGACGGATACAATGAGCAGTTCTTC. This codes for CASSQNDGYNEQFF.

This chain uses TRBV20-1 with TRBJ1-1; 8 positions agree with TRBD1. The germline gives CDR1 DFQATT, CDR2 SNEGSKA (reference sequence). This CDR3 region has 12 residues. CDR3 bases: TGCAGCATTCAGGGGGCGGACACTGAAGCTTTCTTT. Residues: CSIQGADTEAFF.

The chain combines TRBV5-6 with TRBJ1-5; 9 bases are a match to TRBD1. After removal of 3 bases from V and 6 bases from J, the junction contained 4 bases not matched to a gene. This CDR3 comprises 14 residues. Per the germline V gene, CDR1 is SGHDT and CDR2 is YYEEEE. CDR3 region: CASSSGTGSQPQHF. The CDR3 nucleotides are TGTGCCAGCAGCTCTGGGACAGGGAGTCAGCCCCAGCATTTT.

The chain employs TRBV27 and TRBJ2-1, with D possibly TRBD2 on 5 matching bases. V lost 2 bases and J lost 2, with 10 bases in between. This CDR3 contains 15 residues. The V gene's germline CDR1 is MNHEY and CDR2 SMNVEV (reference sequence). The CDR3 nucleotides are TGTGCCAGCAGTTTAACGGGGTCCCCCTACAATGAGCAGTTCTTC. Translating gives CASSLTGSPYNEQFF.

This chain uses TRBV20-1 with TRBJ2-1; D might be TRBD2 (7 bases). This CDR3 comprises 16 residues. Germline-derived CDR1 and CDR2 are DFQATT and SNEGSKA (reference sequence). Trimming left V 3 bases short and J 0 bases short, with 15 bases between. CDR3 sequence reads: CSASGFGGASYNEQFF. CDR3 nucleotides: TGCAGTGCTAGTGGGTTTGGGGGGGCCTCCTACAATGAGCAGTTCTTC.

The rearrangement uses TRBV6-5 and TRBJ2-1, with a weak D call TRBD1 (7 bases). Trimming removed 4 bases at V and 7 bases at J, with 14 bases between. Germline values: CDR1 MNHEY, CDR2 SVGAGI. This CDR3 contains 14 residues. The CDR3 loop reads CASSFDREVNEQFF. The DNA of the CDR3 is TGTGCCAGCAGTTTCGACAGGGAGGTGAATGAGCAGTTCTTC.

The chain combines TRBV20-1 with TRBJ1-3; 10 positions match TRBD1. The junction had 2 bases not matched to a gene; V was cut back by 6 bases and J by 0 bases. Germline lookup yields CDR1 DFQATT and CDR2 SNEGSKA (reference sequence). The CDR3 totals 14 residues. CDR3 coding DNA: TGCAGTGCCTGGGACAGGGGCTCTGGAAACACCATATATTTT. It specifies CSAWDRGSGNTIYF.

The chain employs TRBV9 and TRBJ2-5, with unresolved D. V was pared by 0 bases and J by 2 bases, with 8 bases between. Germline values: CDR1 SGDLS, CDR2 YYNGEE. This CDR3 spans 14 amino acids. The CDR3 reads CASSVGLAQETQYF. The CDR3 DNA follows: TGTGCCAGCAGCGTAGGATTAGCTCAAGAGACCCAGTACTTC.